This T cell receptor beta chain emerged from a study of cytotoxic CD8 clonotypes in ibrutinib-treated CLL (dated by TCRdb to the early 2020s). In terms of the full investigation: The cohort included about 15 treatment-naive and about a dozen relapsed/refractory patients; 17 were IGHV unmutated. Partial responses were observed in 24 patients and complete responses in 2; after a median follow-up of around 68 months, remission was maintained in 15 or so patients and progression was observed in roughly twelve. Response samples were obtained after a median of around 11 months of treatment, with a range of roughly 6 to 40 months. On average, each sample had approximately 280,000 productive templates and more than 85,000 productive rearrangements. Of the roughly 81 people in the trial, about two dozen had longitudinal samples available. Cryopreserved peripheral blood mononuclear cells were collected at three points: before therapy, at response, and at either sustained remission or disease progression. Every remission and progressive disease sample was obtained while ibrutinib was still being received by the patients.

Each clonotype received, on average, about 9.7x coverage in deep resolution sequencing performed on a MiSeq, where the target depth lay between 1 in 1 million and 1 in 200,000 T cells. TCR beta libraries were generated with the immunoSEQ hsTCRB Kit. On the study's bioinformatics: ImmunoSEQ Data Assistant and ImmunoSEQ Analyzer were used for data analysis, and V, D and J genes were assigned according to IMGT definitions. Clonality, with values ranging from 0 to 1, was calculated as one minus the normalized Shannon entropy of productive rearrangement frequencies. Only overrepresented clonotypes making up at least 0.05% of each patient's repertoire were included in the public clonotype analysis. Fewer than 15 age-matched healthy donor repertoires from immuneACCESS served as clonality controls. Sourced from immuneACCESS, this table was stored by TCRdb with only in-frame sequences that have V and J called. A share of the clones is absent; for the studies checked, an unresolved V gene accounts for under half, and the remainder has no known explanation. The DNA gave D and trimming, while V, J and clone size come from that table. The sample yields about 120,000 clones; 58% were counted once. Roughly 35% of the sample is held by the ten biggest clonotypes.

Beyond this particular receptor, the publication reports: Baseline clonality exceeded that of age-matched healthy donors and correlated strongly with circulating CD8+ T-cell counts. Sampling times were not matched between sustained-remission and progressing patients, and lymph node repertoires were not studied. Public clonotypes were rare and either shrank or stayed stable during treatment, and the rise in clonality at ibrutinib response reflected expansion of private clonotypes. At ibrutinib response clonality went up, during sustained remission it held steady, and at progression it dropped back toward baseline.

Explained via the paper, the time point label denotes: roughly 2 years on ibrutinib. For TCR beta library preparation, about 2 micrograms of genomic DNA were isolated from cryopreserved PBMCs. Longitudinal blood samples from CLL patients receiving ibrutinib monotherapy were subjected to high-throughput TCR beta sequencing. Patients were enrolled in a phase 2 open-label single-center ibrutinib monotherapy trial. The CDR3, from cysteine to phenylalanine, totals 15 residues. CDR3 DNA is the only sequence kept; it has 45 bases, read in frame from the first base. Relative to germline, V is missing 0 bases and J is missing 8 bases, with 5 bases of the junction outside any gene match. In the germline V gene, CDR1 corresponds to SGHNT and CDR2 to YENEEA. This clone was counted a single time. Its antigen remains unidentified. Base qualities are not at hand, and no much larger clone is one base apart.

This TCR came from a human donor with chronic lymphocytic leukemia. The sequencing used PBMCs, collected after 24 months of ibrutinib treatment. The V and J segments used are TRBV11-3 and TRBJ1-4; TRBD1 lines up with 8 middle nucleotides. The DNA sequence is as follows: TGTGCCAGCAGCTTAGATCTGGCAGGGGGCGAAAAACTGTTTTTT. Translated, it gives CASSLDLAGGEKLFF.